The present T cell receptor (beta chain) was sequenced within a study of T cells in Graves' hyperthyroidism and ophthalmopathy. The CDR3 covers 15 residues. V gave up 5 bases and J gave up 5 bases, with 15 bases separating them. The germline V gene encodes CDR1 MNHEY and CDR2 SMNVEV (reference sequence). This clonotype came up a few times. TCR beta CDR3 regions were amplified from RNA transcripts. With the HTBI primer set, the TCR CDR3 went through a first round of RT-PCR. One entry per CDR3 protein, called by TCRdb with MiXCR from the multiplex PCR reads. The sample has around 700,000 distinct CDR3 sequences, under 20% seen once.

The clonotype originates from a woman aged 50 to 60 with Graves' hyperthyroidism that later progressed to Graves' ophthalmopathy. V is TRBV27 and J is TRBJ2-2, with D possibly TRBD1 on 6 matching bases. The material sequenced was blood. For the CDR3, the DNA is TGTGCCAGCAGTAACAGGGTTGAGAAGACCGGGGAGCTGTTTTTT. Translating it yields CASSNRVEKTGELFF.